What follows are 19 T cell receptor beta chains derived from one specimen sequenced in a study of T cell repertoires in cytomegalovirus infection. One entry per CDR3 protein results from TCRdb running MiXCR on the reads. The sample yields about 110,000 distinct CDR3 sequences, around 28% seen once. These receptors' antigens are unknown. Specimen: CD8+ T cells from cultured PBMCs, collected from culture after CMV antigen stimulation. These receptor sequences come from a human donor in good health (CMV status not recorded). Some clones in this sample may be carry-over from other donors' samples.

V usage is TRBV2 and J usage is TRBJ1-3; 10 bases are shared with TRBD1. Germline CDR1 reads SNHLY; CDR2 reads FYNNEI. The CDR3 loop spans 15 amino acids. V shed 8 bases, J shed 3 bases, and the junction held 7 bases outside the gene matches. DNA for the CDR3: TGTGCCAGCCCCAGACAGGGGGCATTTGGAAACACCATATATTTT. Protein sequence: CASPRQGAFGNTIYF.

This clonotype was recorded once. The chain joins TRBV28 to TRBJ2-7, with D hard to call. The V gene's germline CDR1 is MDHEN and CDR2 SYDVKM. This CDR3 has 14 residues. V lost 2 bases and J lost 5, with 13 bases in between. The CDR3 DNA follows: TGTGCCAGCAGTTTACGAGGTAGTCCGAACGAGCAGTACTTC. It yields the protein CASSLRGSPNEQYF.

DNA of the CDR3: TGTGCCAGCAGCTTTGGGTGGGGGGCCTCCTACGAGCAGTACTTC. Amino acid sequence: CASSFGWGASYEQYF. This chain links TRBV7-2 with TRBJ2-7, with D tentatively TRBD1 or TRBD2 (6 bases each). Germline V gene sequence: CDR1 SGHTA, CDR2 FQGNSA. The CDR3 spans 15 residues. V gave up 3 bases and J gave up 0 bases, with 12 bases separating them.

This clonotype has only a few counts. V gene TRBV19 combines with J gene TRBJ1-2, with D possibly being TRBD1 (6 bases). CDR3 length equals 16 residues. Germline loops: CDR1 LNHDA, CDR2 SQIVND (reference sequence). V was clipped by 3 bases and J by 8 bases, with 22 bases between them. The CDR3 coding sequence is TGTGCCAGTAGTATCTCCTTCCGGGACACTCATCTCGGCTACACCTTC. This encodes CASSISFRDTHLGYTF.

The chain is built from TRBV14 and TRBJ1-2, with 7 bases identical to TRBD1. From germline, CDR1 is SGHDN and CDR2 FVKESK. CDR3 length: 15 residues. Trimming removed 4 bases from V and 8 bases from J; junction bases left unmatched: 13. CDR3 sequence (DNA): TGTGCCAGCAGCCTCCTAGACCGGGACAGTGGCGGCTACACCTTC. Its translation is CASSLLDRDSGGYTF.

This clonotype was counted a few times. The CDR3 DNA is TGTGCCAGCACCGTTCCAGGTTTCTCCTACAATGAGCAGTTCTTC. Protein product: CASTVPGFSYNEQFF. The V and J genes are TRBV6-1 and TRBJ2-1; D ambiguous. Trimming left V 7 bases short and J 0 bases short, with 13 bases between. This CDR3 comprises 15 residues. Germline CDR1 reads MNHNS; CDR2 reads SASEGT.

This clonotype has a single count. The chain links TRBV4-2 to TRBJ2-1; D could derive from TRBD1 or TRBD2 (6 bases each). Germline CDR1 LGHNA, CDR2 YNFKEQ. CDR3 length equals 12 residues. Trimming removed 1 base at V and 9 bases at J, with 7 bases between. In nucleotides, the CDR3 is TGTGCCAGCAGCCAAGGGGGGGCTGAGCAGTTCTTC. Residues: CASSQGGAEQFF.

J is TRBJ2-7 and V is TRBV20-1, with TRBD2 as a possible D gene (5 bases). The CDR3 totals 13 residues. Germline lookup yields CDR1 DFQATT and CDR2 SNEGSKA (reference sequence). V shed 2 bases and J shed 3 bases, with 11 bases lying between them. CDR3 nucleotide sequence: TGCAGTGCTAGATACGTGGGGAGCTACGAGCAGTACTTC. Translated: CSARYVGSYEQYF.

CDR3 in DNA: TGTGCCAGCAGCTTATTCGTAAGCTCTGGAAACACCATATATTTT. As protein: CASSLFVSSGNTIYF. This chain links TRBV7-9 with TRBJ1-3; D remains ambiguous. From germline, CDR1 is SEHNR and CDR2 FQNEAQ (reference sequence). Trimming pared 2 bases from V and 0 bases from J, leaving 8 bases between. This CDR3 region has 15 residues.

This clonotype occurred a few times. The rearrangement joins TRBV7-8 to TRBJ2-5; 7 bases are shared with TRBD1. With V trimmed by 1 base and J by 3 bases, 8 bases remained unmatched. Germline loops: CDR1 SGHVS, CDR2 FQNEAQ. This CDR3 is 16 amino acids long. The CDR3 sequence: CASSLDRPTGEETQYF. The CDR3, as DNA: TGTGCCAGCAGCTTAGATCGGCCTACAGGGGAAGAGACCCAGTACTTC.

The chain joins TRBV27 to TRBJ2-3; no firm D call. Looked up from germline, CDR1 is MNHEY and CDR2 is SMNVEV (reference sequence). V lost 3 bases and J lost 2, with 9 bases in between. CDR3 size: 14 residues. Here the CDR3 reads CASSLLGPTDTQYF. The CDR3, as DNA: TGTGCCAGCAGTTTGCTTGGCCCCACAGATACGCAGTATTTT.

The DNA of the CDR3 is TGTGCCAGCAGCCTCGACAGGGGGGGCCTCTCTGGGGCCAACGTCCTGACTTTC. As protein: CASSLDRGGLSGANVLTF. The gene calls are TRBV7-9 and TRBJ2-6, with TRBD1 identical over 9 bases. The length of the CDR3 is 18 residues. Trimming removed 5 bases from V and 0 bases from J; junction bases left unmatched: 8. Germline V lookup: CDR1 SEHNR, CDR2 FQNEAQ (reference sequence).

The chain recombines TRBV7-8 with TRBJ2-7; D might be TRBD1 (6 bases). The CDR3 totals 15 residues. V lost 0 bases and J lost 3, with 12 bases in between. The germline CDR1 and CDR2 sequences are SGHVS and FQNEAQ. This CDR3 reads CASSLATGFGYEQYF. The CDR3 nucleotides read TGTGCCAGCAGCTTAGCAACAGGGTTTGGCTACGAGCAGTACTTC.

The chain is built from TRBV12-3 or TRBV12-4 and TRBJ2-3; D gene uncertain. Trimming removed 7 bases at V and 2 bases at J, with 10 bases between. The CDR3 totals 13 residues. The CDR3 sequence: CASISQITDTQYF. The CDR3 coding sequence is TGTGCCAGCATTAGTCAGATCACAGATACGCAGTATTTT.

There are many counts of this clonotype. The chain has TRBV12-3 or TRBV12-4 and TRBJ1-4; maybe TRBD1 (5 bases). CDR3 length: 15 amino acids. Trimming stripped 7 bases from V and 6 bases from J, with 18 bases between. The CDR3 spells CASTQRGGEDEKLFF. CDR3 sequence (DNA): TGTGCCAGCACCCAACGGGGGGGAGAGGATGAAAAACTGTTTTTT.

This clonotype was counted between two and nine times. CDR3 sequence (DNA): TGCAGCGTTGTGAGCGGGCTGAGCTCCTACGAGCAGTACTTC. Translated: CSVVSGLSSYEQYF. This chain connects TRBV29-1 to TRBJ2-7, with TRBD2 as a possible D gene (6 bases). V was shortened by 4 bases and J by 0 bases, with 13 bases between the two germline ends. The CDR3 spans 14 residues. From germline, CDR1 is SQVTM and CDR2 ANQGSEA.

This clonotype was counted many times. The chain links TRBV6-5 to TRBJ2-4; D is undetermined. CDR1 MNHEY and CDR2 SVGAGI come from the germline V gene. The CDR3 loop spans 15 amino acids. V dropped 5 bases and J dropped 1 base, with 12 bases sitting between them. The CDR3: CASSPFKAAKNIQYF. DNA of the CDR3: TGTGCCAGCAGTCCCTTTAAAGCGGCCAAAAACATTCAGTACTTC.

This chain uses TRBV6-1 with TRBJ2-1, with TRBD2 matching over 9 bases. The trim removed 6 bases at V and 4 bases at J, leaving 4 bases unmatched. Germline V gives CDR1 MNHNS, CDR2 SASEGT. There are 14 residues in the CDR3. CDR3 residues: CASSWTSEYNEQFF. The CDR3 nucleotides read TGTGCCAGCAGCTGGACTAGCGAGTACAATGAGCAGTTCTTC.

The J gene is TRBJ2-7, the V gene TRBV7-8; unclear D gene. V lost 5 bases, J lost 3 bases, and 8 bases lay in between. Germline V gene sequence: CDR1 SGHVS, CDR2 FQNEAQ. The CDR3 length is 12 residues. The DNA for the CDR3 is TGTGCCAGCAGCCACCTCGACTACGAGCAGTACTTC. Amino acids: CASSHLDYEQYF.